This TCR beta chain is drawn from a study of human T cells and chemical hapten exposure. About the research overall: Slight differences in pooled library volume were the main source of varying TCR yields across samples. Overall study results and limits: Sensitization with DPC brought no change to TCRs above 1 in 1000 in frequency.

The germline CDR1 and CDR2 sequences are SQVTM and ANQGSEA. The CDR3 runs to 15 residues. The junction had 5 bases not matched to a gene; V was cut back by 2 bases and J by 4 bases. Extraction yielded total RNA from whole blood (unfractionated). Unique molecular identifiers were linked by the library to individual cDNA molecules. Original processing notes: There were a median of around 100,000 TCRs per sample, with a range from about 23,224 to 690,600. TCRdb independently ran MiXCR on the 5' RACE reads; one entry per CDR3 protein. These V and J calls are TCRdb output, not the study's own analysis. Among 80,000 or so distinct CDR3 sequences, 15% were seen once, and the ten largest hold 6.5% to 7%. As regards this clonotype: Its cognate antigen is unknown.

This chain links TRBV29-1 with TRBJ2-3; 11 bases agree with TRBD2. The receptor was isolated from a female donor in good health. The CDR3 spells CSVEKASGGSDTQYF. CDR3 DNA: TGCAGCGTTGAAAAGGCTAGCGGGGGGTCAGATACGCAGTATTTT.